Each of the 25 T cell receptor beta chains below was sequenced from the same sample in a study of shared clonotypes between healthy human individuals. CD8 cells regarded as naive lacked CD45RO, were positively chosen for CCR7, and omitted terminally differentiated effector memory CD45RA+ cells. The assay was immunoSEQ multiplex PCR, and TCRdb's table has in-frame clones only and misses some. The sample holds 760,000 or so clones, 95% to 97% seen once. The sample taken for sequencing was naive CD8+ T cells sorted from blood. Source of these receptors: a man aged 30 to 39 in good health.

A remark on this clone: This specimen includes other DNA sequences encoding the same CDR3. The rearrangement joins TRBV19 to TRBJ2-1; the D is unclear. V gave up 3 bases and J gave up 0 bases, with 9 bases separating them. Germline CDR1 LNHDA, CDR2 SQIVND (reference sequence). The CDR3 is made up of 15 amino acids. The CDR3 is CASSIVASSYNEQFF. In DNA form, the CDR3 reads TGTGCCAGTAGTATTGTGGCTTCCTCCTACAATGAGCAGTTCTTC.

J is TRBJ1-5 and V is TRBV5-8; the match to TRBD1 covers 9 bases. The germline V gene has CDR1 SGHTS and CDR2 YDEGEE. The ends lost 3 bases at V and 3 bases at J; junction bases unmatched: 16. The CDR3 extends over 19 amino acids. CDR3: CASSSETDRGLGDNQPQHF. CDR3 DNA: TGTGCCAGCAGCTCGGAAACGGACAGGGGACTCGGGGACAATCAGCCCCAGCATTTT.

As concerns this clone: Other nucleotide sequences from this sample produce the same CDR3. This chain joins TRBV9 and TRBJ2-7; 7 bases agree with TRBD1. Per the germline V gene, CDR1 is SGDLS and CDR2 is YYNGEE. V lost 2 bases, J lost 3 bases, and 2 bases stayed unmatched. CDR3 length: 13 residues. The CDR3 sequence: CASSVSGGYEQYF. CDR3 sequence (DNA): TGTGCCAGCAGCGTTTCAGGGGGCTACGAGCAGTACTTC.

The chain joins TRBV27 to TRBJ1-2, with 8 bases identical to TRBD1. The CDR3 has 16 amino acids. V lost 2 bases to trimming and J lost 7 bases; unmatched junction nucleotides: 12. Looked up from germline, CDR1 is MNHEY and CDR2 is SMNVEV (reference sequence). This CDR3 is CASSLGPRGRVSGYTF. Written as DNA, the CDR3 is TGTGCCAGCAGTTTAGGCCCCAGGGGGCGAGTGAGTGGCTACACCTTC.

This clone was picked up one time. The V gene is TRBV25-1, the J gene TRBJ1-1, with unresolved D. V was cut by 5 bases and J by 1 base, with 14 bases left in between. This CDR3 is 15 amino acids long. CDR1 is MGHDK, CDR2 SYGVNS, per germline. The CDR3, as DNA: TGTGCCAGCAGTATGATGGACGGTCAGAACACTGAAGCTTTCTTT. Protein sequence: CASSMMDGQNTEAFF.

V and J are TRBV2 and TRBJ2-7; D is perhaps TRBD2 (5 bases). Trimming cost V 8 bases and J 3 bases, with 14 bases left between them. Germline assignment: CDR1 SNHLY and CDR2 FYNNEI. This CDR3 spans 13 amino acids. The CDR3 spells CASSGGRVYEQYF. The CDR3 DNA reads TGTGCCAGCTCCGGAGGAAGGGTCTACGAGCAGTACTTC.

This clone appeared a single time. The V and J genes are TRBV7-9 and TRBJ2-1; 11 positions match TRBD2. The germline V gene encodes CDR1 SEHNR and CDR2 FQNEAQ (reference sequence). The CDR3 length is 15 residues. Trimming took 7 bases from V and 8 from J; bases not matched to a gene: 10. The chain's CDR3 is CASTAGTSGVDEQFF. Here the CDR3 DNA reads TGTGCCAGCACCGCCGGGACTAGCGGAGTGGATGAGCAGTTCTTC.

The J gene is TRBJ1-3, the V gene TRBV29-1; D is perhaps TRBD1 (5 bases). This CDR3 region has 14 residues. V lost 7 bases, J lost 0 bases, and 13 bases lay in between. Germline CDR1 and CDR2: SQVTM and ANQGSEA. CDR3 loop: CSADPRDSGNTIYF. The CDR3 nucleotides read TGCAGCGCCGATCCCAGGGACTCTGGAAACACCATATATTTT.

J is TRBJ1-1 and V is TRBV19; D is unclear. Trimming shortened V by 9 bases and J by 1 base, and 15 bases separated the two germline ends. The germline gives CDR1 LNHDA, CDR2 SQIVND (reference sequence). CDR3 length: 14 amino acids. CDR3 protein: CASSPSVSNTEAFF. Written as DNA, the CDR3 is TGTGCCAGCTCACCGTCGGTATCGAACACTGAAGCTTTCTTT. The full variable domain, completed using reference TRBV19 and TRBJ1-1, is DGGITQSPKYLFRKEGQNVTLSCEQNLNHDAMYWYRQDPGQGLRLIYYSQIVNDFQKGDIAEGYSVSREKKESFPLTVTSAQKNPTAFYLCASSPSVSNTEAFFGQGTRLTVV.

The CDR3 loop reads CASSIGQGGEGNQPQHF. The DNA for the CDR3 is TGTGCCAGCAGCATCGGACAGGGCGGAGAGGGGAATCAGCCCCAGCATTTT. This rearrangement joins TRBV27 to TRBJ1-5, with 8 bases identical to TRBD1. V lost 6 bases and J lost 4; bases outside the gene matches: 14. The CDR3 totals 17 residues. CDR1 and CDR2 (germline): MNHEY, SMNVEV (reference sequence).

The CDR3, as DNA: TGTGCCAGCAGCCAGAGAGAAAATGATATCTCCTACAATGAGCAGTTCTTC. Translation: CASSQRENDISYNEQFF. The chain has TRBV14 and TRBJ2-1, with D unresolved. Germline CDR1 is SGHDN and CDR2 is FVKESK. V dropped 3 bases and J dropped 0 bases, with 15 bases sitting between them. This CDR3 spans 17 amino acids.

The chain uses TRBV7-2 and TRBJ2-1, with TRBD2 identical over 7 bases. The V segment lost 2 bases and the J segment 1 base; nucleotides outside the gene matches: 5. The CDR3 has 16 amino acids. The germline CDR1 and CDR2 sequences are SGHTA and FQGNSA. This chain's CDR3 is CASSLLAVHSYNEQFF. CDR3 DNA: TGTGCCAGCAGCTTACTAGCGGTCCATTCCTACAATGAGCAGTTCTTC.

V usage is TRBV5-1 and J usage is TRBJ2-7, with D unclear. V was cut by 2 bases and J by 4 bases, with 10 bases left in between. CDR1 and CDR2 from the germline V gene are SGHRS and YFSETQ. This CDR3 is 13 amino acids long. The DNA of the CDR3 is TGCGCCAGCAGCTTACAGACTCATTACGAGCAGTACTTC. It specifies CASSLQTHYEQYF.

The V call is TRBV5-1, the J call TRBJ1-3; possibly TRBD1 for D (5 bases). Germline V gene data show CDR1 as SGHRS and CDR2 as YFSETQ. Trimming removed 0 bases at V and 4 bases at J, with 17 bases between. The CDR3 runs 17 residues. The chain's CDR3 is CASSLGSVTENGNTIYF. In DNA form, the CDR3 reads TGCGCCAGCAGCTTGGGATCTGTGACAGAGAACGGAAACACCATATATTTT.

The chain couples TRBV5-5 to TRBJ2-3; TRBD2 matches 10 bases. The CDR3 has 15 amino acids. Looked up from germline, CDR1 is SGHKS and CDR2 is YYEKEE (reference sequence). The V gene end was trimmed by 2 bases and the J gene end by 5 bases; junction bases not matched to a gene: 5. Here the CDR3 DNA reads TGTGCCAGCAGCTTTAGCGGGAGGACGGTAGATACGCAGTATTTT. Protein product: CASSFSGRTVDTQYF.

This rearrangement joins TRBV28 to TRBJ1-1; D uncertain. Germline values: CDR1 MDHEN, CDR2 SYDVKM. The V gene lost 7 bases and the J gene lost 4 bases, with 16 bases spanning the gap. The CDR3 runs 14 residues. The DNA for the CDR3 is TGTGCCAGCACACCCCCCTTTGCGGGCACTGAAGCTTTCTTT. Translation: CASTPPFAGTEAFF.

For the CDR3, the DNA is TGTGCCAGCTCACCACCTTCTCTTTCCTACAATGAGCAGTTCTTC. Residues: CASSPPSLSYNEQFF. The V and J genes are TRBV18 and TRBJ2-1; D uncertain. CDR1 and CDR2 from the germline V gene are KGHSH and LQKENI. The CDR3 totals 15 residues. Trimming took 0 bases from V and 1 from J, leaving 7 bases between them.

The chain's CDR3 is CASSHGLVWDEQYF. Written as DNA, the CDR3 is TGTGCCAGCAGTCACGGACTGGTTTGGGACGAGCAGTACTTC. The chain has TRBV27 and TRBJ2-7; maybe TRBD2 (5 bases). Looked up from germline, CDR1 is MNHEY and CDR2 is SMNVEV (reference sequence). Trimming took 5 bases from V and 5 from J, leaving 16 bases between them. CDR3 length: 14 amino acids.

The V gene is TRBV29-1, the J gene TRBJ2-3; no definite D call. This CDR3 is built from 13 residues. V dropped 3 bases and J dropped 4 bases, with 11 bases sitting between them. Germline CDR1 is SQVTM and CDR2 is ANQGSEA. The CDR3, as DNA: TGCAGCGTTGACCTGGGTTCTCCAGATACGCAGTATTTT. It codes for CSVDLGSPDTQYF.

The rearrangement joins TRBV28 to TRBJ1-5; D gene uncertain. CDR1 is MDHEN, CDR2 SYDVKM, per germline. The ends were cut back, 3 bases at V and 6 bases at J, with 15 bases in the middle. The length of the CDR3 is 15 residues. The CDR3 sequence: CASSFLGGPGQPQHF. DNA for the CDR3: TGTGCCAGCAGTTTCCTGGGAGGGCCCGGTCAGCCCCAGCATTTT.

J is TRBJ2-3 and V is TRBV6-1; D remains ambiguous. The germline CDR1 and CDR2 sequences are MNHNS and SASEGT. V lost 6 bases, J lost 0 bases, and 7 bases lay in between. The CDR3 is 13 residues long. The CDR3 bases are TGTGCCAGCAGGGGCCGAAGCACAGATACGCAGTATTTT. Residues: CASRGRSTDTQYF.

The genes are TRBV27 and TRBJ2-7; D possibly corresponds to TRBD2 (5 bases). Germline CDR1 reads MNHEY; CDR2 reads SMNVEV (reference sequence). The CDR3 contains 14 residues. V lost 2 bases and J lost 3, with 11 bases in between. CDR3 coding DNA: TGTGCCAGCAGTTTACAAGCGGAAGGCTACGAGCAGTACTTC. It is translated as CASSLQAEGYEQYF.

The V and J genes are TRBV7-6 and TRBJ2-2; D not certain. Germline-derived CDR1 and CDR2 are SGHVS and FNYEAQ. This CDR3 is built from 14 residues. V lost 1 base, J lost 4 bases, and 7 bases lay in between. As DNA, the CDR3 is TGTGCCAGCAGCTTAGAGTTGTCCACCGGGGAGCTGTTTTTT. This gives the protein CASSLELSTGELFF.

CDR3 DNA: TGTGCCAGTAGTTTCGACGGCAATCAGCCCCAGCATTTT. Translating gives CASSFDGNQPQHF. This chain links TRBV19 with TRBJ1-5; D is uncertain. V lost 5 bases and J 2 bases, leaving 7 bases between the germline ends. CDR3 size: 13 residues. Germline lookup yields CDR1 LNHDA and CDR2 SQIVND (reference sequence).

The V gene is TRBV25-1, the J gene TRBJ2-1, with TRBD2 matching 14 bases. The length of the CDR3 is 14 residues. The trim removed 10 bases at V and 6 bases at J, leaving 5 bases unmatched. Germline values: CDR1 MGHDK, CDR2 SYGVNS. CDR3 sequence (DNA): TGTGCCACTACGGGACTAGCGGGAGTCAATGAGCAGTTCTTC. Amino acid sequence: CATTGLAGVNEQFF.